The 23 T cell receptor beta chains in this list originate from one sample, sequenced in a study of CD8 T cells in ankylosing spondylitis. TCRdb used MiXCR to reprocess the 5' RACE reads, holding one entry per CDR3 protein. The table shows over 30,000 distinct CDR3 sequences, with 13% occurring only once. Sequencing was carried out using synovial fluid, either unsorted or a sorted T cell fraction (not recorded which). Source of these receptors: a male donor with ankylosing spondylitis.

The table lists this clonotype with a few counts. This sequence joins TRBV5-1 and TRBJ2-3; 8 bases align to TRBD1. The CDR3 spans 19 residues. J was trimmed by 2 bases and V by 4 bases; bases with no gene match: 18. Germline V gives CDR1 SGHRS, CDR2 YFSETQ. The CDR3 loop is CASSTTGVPYSTLTDTQYF. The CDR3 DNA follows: TGCGCCAGCAGCACGACAGGGGTCCCTTATTCGACTCTCACAGATACGCAGTATTTT.

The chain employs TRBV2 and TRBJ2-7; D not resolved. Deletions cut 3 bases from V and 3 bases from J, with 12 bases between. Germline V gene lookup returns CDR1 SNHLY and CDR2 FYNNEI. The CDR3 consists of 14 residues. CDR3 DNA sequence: TGTGCCAGCAGTGAGAGCCTTATGGGCTACGAGCAGTACTTC. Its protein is CASSESLMGYEQYF.

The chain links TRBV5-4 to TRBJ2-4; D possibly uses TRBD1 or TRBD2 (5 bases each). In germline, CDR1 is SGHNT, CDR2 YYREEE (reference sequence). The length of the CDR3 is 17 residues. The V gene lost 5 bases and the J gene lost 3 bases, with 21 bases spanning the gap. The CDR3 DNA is TGTGCCAGCAGTTCATCGCCGGGACGTTCCTTCAAAAACATTCAGTACTTC. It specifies CASSSSPGRSFKNIQYF.

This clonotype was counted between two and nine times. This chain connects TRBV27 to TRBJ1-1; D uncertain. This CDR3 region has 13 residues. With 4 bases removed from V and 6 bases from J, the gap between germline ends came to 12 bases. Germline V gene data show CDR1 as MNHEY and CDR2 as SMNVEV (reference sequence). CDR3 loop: CASSYRTAAEAFF. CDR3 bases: TGTGCCAGCAGTTATCGAACGGCAGCTGAAGCTTTCTTT.

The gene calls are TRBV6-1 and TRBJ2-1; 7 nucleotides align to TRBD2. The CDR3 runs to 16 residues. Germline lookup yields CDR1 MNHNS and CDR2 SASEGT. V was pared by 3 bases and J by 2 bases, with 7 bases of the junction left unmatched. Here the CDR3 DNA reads TGTGCCAGCAGTGACGGGACTACTCACACCTACAATGAGCAGTTCTTC. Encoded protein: CASSDGTTHTYNEQFF.

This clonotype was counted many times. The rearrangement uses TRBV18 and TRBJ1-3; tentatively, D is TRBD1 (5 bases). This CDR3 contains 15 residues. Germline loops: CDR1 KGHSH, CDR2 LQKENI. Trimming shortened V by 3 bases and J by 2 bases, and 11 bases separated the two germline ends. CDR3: CASSPTRGAGNTIYF. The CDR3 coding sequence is TGTGCCAGCTCACCGACCCGGGGCGCTGGAAACACCATATATTTT.

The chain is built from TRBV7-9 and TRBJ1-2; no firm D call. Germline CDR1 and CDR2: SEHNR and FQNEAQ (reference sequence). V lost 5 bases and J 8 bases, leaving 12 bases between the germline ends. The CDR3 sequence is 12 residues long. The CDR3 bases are TGTGCCAGCAGCCGGGGTCCCCGGGGCTACACCTTC. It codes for CASSRGPRGYTF. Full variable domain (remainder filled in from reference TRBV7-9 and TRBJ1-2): DTGVSQNPRHKITKRGQNVTFRCDPISEHNRLYWYRQTLGQGPEFLTYFQNEAQLEKSRLLSDRFSAERPKGSFSTLEIQRTEQGDSAMYLCASSRGPRGYTFGSGTRLTVV.

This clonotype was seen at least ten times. CDR3 residues: CASSFEGPTQPQHF. DNA of the CDR3: TGTGCCAGCAGTTTTGAAGGGCCGACTCAGCCCCAGCATTTT. This sequence joins TRBV12-3 or TRBV12-4 and TRBJ1-5, with unresolved D. Trimming pared 3 bases from V and 6 bases from J, leaving 12 bases between. The CDR3 is 14 amino acids.

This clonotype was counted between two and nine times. CDR3 in DNA: TGCGCCAGCAGCCAAGATTCCCCTTTGAACACTGAAGCTTTCTTT. Its translation: CASSQDSPLNTEAFF. V gene TRBV4-3 combines with J gene TRBJ1-1; the D is unclear. V shed 0 bases and J shed 0 bases, with 8 bases lying between them. The germline CDR1 and CDR2 sequences are LGHNA and YSLEER. This CDR3 region has 15 residues.

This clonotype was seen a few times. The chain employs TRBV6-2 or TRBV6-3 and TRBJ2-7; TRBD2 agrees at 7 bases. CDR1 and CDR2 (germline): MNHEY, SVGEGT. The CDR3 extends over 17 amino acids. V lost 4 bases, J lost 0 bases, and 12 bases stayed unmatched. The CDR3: CASSSLNLRGSSYEQYF. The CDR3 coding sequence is TGTGCCAGCAGTTCCCTGAACTTGCGGGGGAGCTCCTACGAGCAGTACTTC.

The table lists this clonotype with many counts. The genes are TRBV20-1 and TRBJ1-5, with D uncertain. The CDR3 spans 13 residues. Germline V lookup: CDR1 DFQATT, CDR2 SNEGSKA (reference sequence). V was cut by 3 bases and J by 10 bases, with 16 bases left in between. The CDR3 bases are TGCAGTGCTAGTGCTAGGGAGCCTGGACCCCAGCATTTT. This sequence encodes CSASAREPGPQHF.

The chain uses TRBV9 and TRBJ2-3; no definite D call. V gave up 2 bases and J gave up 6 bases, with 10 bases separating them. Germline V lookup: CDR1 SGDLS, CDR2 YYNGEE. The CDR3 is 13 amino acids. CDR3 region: CASSVETWDTQYF. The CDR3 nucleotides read TGTGCCAGCAGCGTTGAGACTTGGGATACGCAGTATTTT.

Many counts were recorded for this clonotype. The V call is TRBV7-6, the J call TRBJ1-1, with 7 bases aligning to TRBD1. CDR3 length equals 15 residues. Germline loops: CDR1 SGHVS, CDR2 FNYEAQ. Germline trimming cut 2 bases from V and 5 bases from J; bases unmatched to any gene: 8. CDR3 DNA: TGTGCCAGCAGCTTAAGAGACCAGGGGGAAACTGAAGCTTTCTTT. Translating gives CASSLRDQGETEAFF.

DNA for the CDR3: TGTGCCAGCAGCTTAAGGCATCAGCCCCAGCATTTT. This sequence encodes CASSLRHQPQHF. The chain joins TRBV7-9 to TRBJ1-5, with D unresolved. The CDR3 is 12 amino acids. Germline-derived CDR1 and CDR2 are SEHNR and FQNEAQ (reference sequence). Trimming took off 2 bases at V and 5 bases at J, with 4 bases between the two ends.

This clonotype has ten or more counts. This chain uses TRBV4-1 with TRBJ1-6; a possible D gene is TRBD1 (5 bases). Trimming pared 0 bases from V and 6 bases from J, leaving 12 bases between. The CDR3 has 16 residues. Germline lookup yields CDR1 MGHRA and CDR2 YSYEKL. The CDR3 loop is CASSQDGVRGNSPLHF. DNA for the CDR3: TGCGCCAGCAGCCAAGATGGGGTTAGGGGTAATTCACCCCTCCACTTT.

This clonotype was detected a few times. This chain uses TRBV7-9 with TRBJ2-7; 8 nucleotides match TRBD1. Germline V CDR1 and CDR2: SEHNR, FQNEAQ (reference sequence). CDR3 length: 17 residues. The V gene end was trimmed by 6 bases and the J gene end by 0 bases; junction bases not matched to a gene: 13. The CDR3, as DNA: TGTGCCAGCAGTACCAGTCGGGGACAGGAGACCTCCTACGAGCAGTACTTC. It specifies CASSTSRGQETSYEQYF.

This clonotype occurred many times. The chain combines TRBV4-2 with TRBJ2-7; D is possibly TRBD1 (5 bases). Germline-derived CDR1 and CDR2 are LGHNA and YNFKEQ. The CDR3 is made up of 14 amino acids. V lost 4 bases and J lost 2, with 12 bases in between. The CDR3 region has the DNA TGTGCCAGCAGCCCCCCCGACAGACCCTACGAGCAGTACTTC. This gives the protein CASSPPDRPYEQYF.

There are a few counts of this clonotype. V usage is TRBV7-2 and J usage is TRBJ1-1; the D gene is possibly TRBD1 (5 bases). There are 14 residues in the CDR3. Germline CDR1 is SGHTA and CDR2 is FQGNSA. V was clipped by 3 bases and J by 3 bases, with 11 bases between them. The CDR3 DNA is TGTGCCAGCAGCTTGGAGGGGTTCTACACTGAAGCTTTCTTT. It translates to CASSLEGFYTEAFF.

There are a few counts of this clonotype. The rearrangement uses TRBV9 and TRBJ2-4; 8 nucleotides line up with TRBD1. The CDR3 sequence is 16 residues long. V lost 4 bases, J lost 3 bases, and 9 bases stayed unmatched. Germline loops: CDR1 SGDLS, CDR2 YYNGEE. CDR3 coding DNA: TGTGCCAGCAGCACCTCGACAGGGGCGGGCAAAAACATTCAGTACTTC. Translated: CASSTSTGAGKNIQYF.

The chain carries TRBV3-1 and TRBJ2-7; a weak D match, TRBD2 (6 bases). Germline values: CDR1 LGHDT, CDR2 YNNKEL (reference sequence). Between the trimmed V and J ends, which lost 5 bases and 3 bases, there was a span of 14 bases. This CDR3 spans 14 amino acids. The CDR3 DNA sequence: TGTGCCAGCAGCATCCGAGGGAGGAACTACGAGCAGTACTTC. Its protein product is CASSIRGRNYEQYF.

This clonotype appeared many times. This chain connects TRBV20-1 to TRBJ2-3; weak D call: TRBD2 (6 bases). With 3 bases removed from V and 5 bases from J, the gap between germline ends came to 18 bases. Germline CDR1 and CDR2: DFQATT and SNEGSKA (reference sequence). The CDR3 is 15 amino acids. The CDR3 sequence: CSASPKRAPIDTQYF. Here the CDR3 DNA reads TGCAGTGCTAGTCCAAAGCGGGCCCCAATAGATACGCAGTATTTT.

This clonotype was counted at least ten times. CDR3 residues: CASSLEVGPQGFANTIYF. For the CDR3, the DNA is TGTGCCAGCAGCTTGGAGGTCGGTCCACAGGGTTTCGCGAACACCATATATTTT. This rearrangement joins TRBV5-8 to TRBJ1-3; tentative D call: TRBD1 (6 bases). Trimming removed 0 bases at V and 7 bases at J, with 23 bases between. Germline CDR1 SGHTS, CDR2 YDEGEE. The CDR3 consists of 18 residues.

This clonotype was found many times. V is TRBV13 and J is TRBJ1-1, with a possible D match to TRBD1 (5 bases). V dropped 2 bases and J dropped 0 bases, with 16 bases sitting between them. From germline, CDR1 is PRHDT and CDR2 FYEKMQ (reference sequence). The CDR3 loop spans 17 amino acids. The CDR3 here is CASSLYGFGDVNTEAFF. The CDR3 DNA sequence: TGTGCCAGCAGCTTATATGGGTTTGGGGACGTGAACACTGAAGCTTTCTTT.